This T cell receptor (beta chain) was obtained from a study of T cell changes during pregnancy in multiple sclerosis. Produced via immunoSEQ multiplex PCR; TCRdb's table is partial and in-frame only. The sample consists of roughly 35,000 clones, approximately 92% of them appearing once. This clone was observed a single time. The CDR3 is 18 residues long. Germline V gives CDR1 SGHTA, CDR2 FQGNSA. The J segment lost 4 bases and the V segment lost 1 base, leaving 16 bases of the junction unmatched. The sequence derives from a female donor with multiple sclerosis, enrolled in a pregnancy study. Sequenced sample: PBMCs (not recorded whether the cells were cultured). This chain joins TRBV7-2 and TRBJ2-7, with 7 bases aligning to TRBD2. The DNA for the CDR3 is TGTGCCAGCAGCTTAGTCCCGGCGGGGCGGGAGAACCTTTACGAGCAGTACTTC. It is translated as CASSLVPAGRENLYEQYF.